This T cell receptor beta chain comes out of a study of shared clonotypes between healthy human individuals (dated by TCRdb to 2020 to 2021). In terms of the full investigation: A couple of women and three men aged 18 to 49 years were included in the cohort. For each donor, CD4 naive and CD4 memory were each run on three plates, CD8 naive on two plates, and CD8 memory on one plate. To increase sequencing depth and limit assay-specific biases, different laboratories used diverse techniques to prepare libraries and sequence TCR repertoires. Per donor, leukapheresis produced somewhere between about 0.85 and 9.5 billion PBMCs. The study deeply sequenced blood TCR repertoires of roughly five healthy adults to estimate repertoire size and the extent of clonotype sharing between individuals. What the research found in general, with its limitations: Naive subsets generally had larger estimated clonotype richness than memory subsets did. Compared with non-shared clonotypes, clonotypes shared by all four sorted-subset donors had higher generation probabilities. Sampling was restricted to blood, and TCR repertoires in tissue are likely to differ from TCR repertoires in blood. Based on pairwise subsampling, the degree of clonotype sharing among donors was expected to be affected by sequencing depth. Rarefaction of sorted-subset datasets indicated incomplete sequencing despite the large sequencing depth. The small number of donors limited the genetic and exposure-history diversity represented. Across several donors, approximately 4.9% of naive CD4, 3.5% of naive CD8, under 2.5% of memory CD4, and approximately 0.4% of memory CD8 clonotypes were shared.

CD8 naive samples were CD45RO-negative cells positively selected for CCR7, giving a CD45RA+CCR7+ population that excluded TemRA cells. The donors were healthy, HIV-negative adults with no recently reported acute infections or vaccinations. Only Caucasian adults living in Nashville, Tennessee, USA were represented among the donors. Blood was collected by leukapheresis, and PBMCs were isolated by Ficoll-Histopaque density gradient centrifugation and then cryopreserved in liquid nitrogen vapor phase. Purity and quantity of every magnetically sorted T cell population were checked by analytical flow cytometry. Each sorted fraction had its genomic DNA isolated and then quantified by UV absorbance on a Nanodrop 2000c. Per the germline V gene (reference sequence), MNHEY is the CDR1 and SMNVEV is the CDR2. The germline V end is reduced by 2 bases and the J end by 9 bases; junction bases left unmatched: 9. Including the terminal cysteine and phenylalanine, the CDR3 comprises 15 residues. The CDR3 DNA has 45 bases and is translated from base 1.

With respect to this clone: The antigen it recognizes is unknown. The record has no base qualities; no much larger clone is one base away.

Using the deep immunoSEQ assay, TCR CDR3 regions were amplified from genomic DNA by multiplex PCR. For each cell subset, the extracted genomic DNA was distributed evenly across all wells of several immunoSEQ 96-well plates, and each plate served as one replicate. For sorted subsets, 200 ng of genomic DNA, equivalent to 25,000 to 35,000 T cell genomes, went into each replicate PCR. Purified libraries were quantified with a Qubit 3.0 fluorometer, sized on a Bioanalyzer 2100, and re-quantified with the KAPA Library Quantification kit. A separate single-read 150-cycle Illumina NextSeq 550 flow cell was used to sequence each immunoSEQ 96-well plate. Per the original workflow: Because only junctional sequences without quality scores were contained in the immunoSEQ output, filtering matching that applied to full-length reads could not be performed. Sequences were annotated with PyIR, a Python wrapper for IgBLAST v1.9, and V/J genes and CDR3 were assigned using IMGT germline references. Reads with weak V/J assignments (E-value above 1e-6), missing CDR3, stop codons, out-of-frame junctions, or ambiguous translated residues were removed. A V3J clonotype was defined by an identical inferred V gene, J gene, and CDR3 amino acid sequence. Percentage overlap between repertoires was calculated by dividing the number of shared unique clonotypes by the size of the smaller repertoire. Repertoire richness was assessed with RTK rarefaction, the Chao1 estimator, and Recon v2.1 estimates of unobserved clonotypes. OLGA was used to compute generation probabilities for all TCRbeta clonotypes that the gDNA method yielded from four donors. Here the immuneACCESS table is served through TCRdb, limited to in-frame sequences with V and J called. Missing clones are a known gap in these copies; in checked studies unresolved V genes cover under half, and the rest lacks a known reason. V, J and clone size are those of that table, while D and trimming were read from the DNA. Here the sample has about 2.1 million clones; over 85% occur a single time. The ten largest clones represent more than 1.5% of the sample.

The rearranged chain carries TRBV27 and TRBJ2-1; TRBD2 aligns with 8 central bases. The sequenced material came from naive CD8+ T cells from PBMCs. The sample's cell subset or site label, in plain terms: CD45RA+CCR7+. The sequence was collected from a young man in good health. Some clones in this sample may be carry-over from other donors' samples. The CDR3 loop reads CASSLRASGFVEQFF. The bases read TGTGCCAGCAGTTTACGGGCTAGCGGGTTTGTTGAGCAGTTCTTC.